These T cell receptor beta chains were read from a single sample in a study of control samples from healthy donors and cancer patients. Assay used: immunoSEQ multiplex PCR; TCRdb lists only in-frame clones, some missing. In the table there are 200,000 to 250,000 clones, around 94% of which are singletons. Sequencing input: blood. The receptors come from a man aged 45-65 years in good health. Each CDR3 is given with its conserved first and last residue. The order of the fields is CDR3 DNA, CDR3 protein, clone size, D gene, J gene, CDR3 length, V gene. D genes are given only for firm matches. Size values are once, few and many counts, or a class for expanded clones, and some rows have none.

TGTGCCAGCAGCTCCCGACTAGCGGAACCCCAAGAGACCCAGTACTTC CASSSRLAEPQETQYF - TRBD2 TRBJ2-5 16 TRBV5-6
TGTGCCAGCAGCCAAGATCTGTACAGGGCACTCAATCAGCCCCAGCATTTT CASSQDLYRALNQPQHF - - TRBJ1-5 17 TRBV4-2
TGCGCCAGCAGCCCCCTGGAGGGTTCGCCTCCCACTGAAGCTTTCTTT CASSPLEGSPPTEAFF - - TRBJ1-1 16 TRBV5-1
TGCGCCAGCAGCTTGGCAGGCTATGGCTACACCTTC CASSLAGYGYTF - - TRBJ1-2 12 TRBV5-1
TGTGCCAGCAGCGAGTCTAGCGGGGGGGGATACGAGCAGTACTTC CASSESSGGGYEQYF - TRBD2 TRBJ2-7 15 TRBV7-2
TGTGCCAGCAGCTCTGGGACAGGTGATCTCCAAGAGACCCAGTACTTC CASSSGTGDLQETQYF - TRBD1 TRBJ2-5 16 TRBV7-9
TGTGCCAGCAGCTCCATCAAGGAAACTGAAGCTTTCTTT CASSSIKETEAFF - - TRBJ1-1 13 TRBV7-3
TGCGCCACCCAGGACGGTAACACCGGGGAGCTGTTTTTT CATQDGNTGELFF - - TRBJ2-2 13 TRBV5-1
TGCGCCAGCAGCGACCGGGACAGGGGCGAAAAACTGTTTTTT CASSDRDRGEKLFF once TRBD1 TRBJ1-4 14 TRBV5-1
TGTGCCAGCAGCTTAGGGGCGGGGGGAGGACACCAGCCCCAGCATTTT CASSLGAGGGHQPQHF - - TRBJ1-5 16 TRBV7-9
TGCGCCAGCAGCCAAACACGGCGCAGCATGAACACTGAAGCTTTCTTT CASSQTRRSMNTEAFF - - TRBJ1-1 16 TRBV4-1